The present T cell receptor (beta chain) was sequenced within a study of CD8+ T cells in alopecia areata. Study-wide background: Patients took tofacitinib for 6 to 18 months, followed by 6 drug-free months. Disease severity was quantified as SALT score of affected scalp area.

This clone was detected a few times. Treatment reported: oral pan-JAK inhibitor, 5-10 mg twice daily. Collection of lesional scalp punch biopsies and peripheral blood was performed in alopecia areata patients. PBMC-derived CD4+ and CD8+ T cells were sorted. Once RNA had been extracted, it was reverse transcribed into cDNA to act as the sequencing template. Generated by immunoSEQ multiplex PCR, the TCRdb table keeps only in-frame clones and is missing some. The repertoire has about 120,000 clones, 50% to 55% of them found once; the top ten carry around 0.44%. Germline V gene data show CDR1 as LGHNA and CDR2 as YNFKEQ. V shed 3 bases and J 0 bases; nucleotides not matched to a gene: 13. The CDR3 is 18 amino acids.

V gene TRBV4-2 combines with J gene TRBJ2-7, with TRBD2 matching 8 bases. This specimen was CD4+ T cells sorted from blood, taken at week 4, from a patient treated with tofacitinib. This TCR derives from a human donor with alopecia areata. CDR3 loop: CASSQGTLAVLSSYEQYF. The DNA for the CDR3 is TGTGCCAGCAGCCAGGGTACACTAGCGGTGCTAAGCTCCTACGAGCAGTACTTC.